The sequence of this T cell receptor (beta chain) was determined in a study of beta chain features in type 1 diabetes. The study, taken as a whole, reports: Individuals with type 1 diabetes displayed fewer insertions and more deletions at VDJ junctions.

The study reverse transcribed the entire isolated RNA, so it sequenced expressed TCRB transcripts. The repertoire was sequenced with immunoSEQ multiplex PCR; TCRdb's copy has only in-frame clones and lacks some. The top ten hold more than 0.045% of the sample, which has 450,000 or so clones, over 9.5% seen once. Concerning this clone: Its antigen is not identified. Within the sample, other DNA sequences also encode this same CDR3.

Via the markers CD45RO/CCR7/CD25/CD127/CD95/CD27, stem cell-like memory, regulatory, central memory and naive CD4+ cells were sorted. V lost 0 bases, J lost 2 bases, and 9 bases lay in between. Germline V gene lookup returns CDR1 SGHRS and CDR2 YFSETQ. The CDR3 sequence is 15 residues long. Sequences were obtained from naive CD4+ T cells from blood. This receptor was taken from a woman aged 18 to 35 in good health. The chain uses TRBV5-1 and TRBJ2-1; TRBD1 might be the D (6 bases). The CDR3 DNA reads TGCGCCAGCAGCTTGGTCACAGGGACCTACAATGAGCAGTTCTTC. This sequence encodes CASSLVTGTYNEQFF.